This TCR beta chain was sequenced in a study of blood T cell repertoires in COVID-19. Background on the study: Researchers got acute and convalescent COVID-19 samples from the United States, Italy and Spain. The cDNA or gDNA used as material had been derived from T cells, B-cell-depleted T cells, or PBMCs.

As processed by the authors: Amplification with reference gene primers provided the estimates of nucleated cell counts. TCRdb keeps only in-frame clones here, not all; method: immunoSEQ multiplex PCR. V, J and clone size derive from that table, while D and trimming were established from the DNA sequence. The data hold approximately 75,000 clones, with roughly four fifths observed a single time. Germline V CDR1 and CDR2: LNHDA, SQIVND (reference sequence). V lost 5 bases to trimming and J lost 8 bases; unmatched junction nucleotides: 18. The CDR3 extends over 17 amino acids. This clonotype was obtained from a woman at least 80 years old with active or convalescent COVID-19. The rearrangement joins TRBV19 to TRBJ1-3; 7 positions match TRBD1. The sample consisted of peripheral blood. CDR3 sequence: CASSGFRQGVHADTIYF. The CDR3 nucleotides are TGTGCCAGTAGTGGATTTCGACAGGGAGTTCATGCGGACACCATATATTTT.